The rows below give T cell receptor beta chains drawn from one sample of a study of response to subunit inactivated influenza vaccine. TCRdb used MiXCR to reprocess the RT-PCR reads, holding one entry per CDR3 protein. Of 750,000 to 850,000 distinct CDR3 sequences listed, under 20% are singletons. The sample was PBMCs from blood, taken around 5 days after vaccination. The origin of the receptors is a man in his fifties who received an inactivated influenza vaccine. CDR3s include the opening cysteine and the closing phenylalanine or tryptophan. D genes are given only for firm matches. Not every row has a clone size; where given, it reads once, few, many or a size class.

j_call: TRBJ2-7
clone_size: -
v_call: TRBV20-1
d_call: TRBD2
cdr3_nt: TGCAGTGCTAGTATGTTAGAGCGGGACTCCCCCTACGAGCAGTACTTC
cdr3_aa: CSASMLERDSPYEQYF

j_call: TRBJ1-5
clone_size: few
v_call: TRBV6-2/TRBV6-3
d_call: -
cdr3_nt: TGTGCCAGCAGAAGGTACAGCCCCGAGAGCAATCAGCCCCAGCATTTT
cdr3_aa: CASRRYSPESNQPQHF

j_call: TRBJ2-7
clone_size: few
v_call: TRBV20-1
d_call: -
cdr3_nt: TGCAGTGCTAGTTTCGCTCGCGAGCAGTACTTC
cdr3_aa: CSASFAREQYF

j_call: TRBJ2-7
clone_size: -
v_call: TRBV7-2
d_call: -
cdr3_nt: TGTGCCAGCAGCTTACAGACGCTTTCCTACGAGCAGTACTTC
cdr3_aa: CASSLQTLSYEQYF

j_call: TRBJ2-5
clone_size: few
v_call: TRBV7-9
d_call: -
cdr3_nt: TGTGCCAGCAGCACCTCCATGAAAGAGACCCAGTACTTC
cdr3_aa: CASSTSMKETQYF

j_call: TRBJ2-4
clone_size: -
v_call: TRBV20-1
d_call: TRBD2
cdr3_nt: TGCAGTGCTAGAGGCGGGGGGTGGTTGGGGACTGTGGACATTCAGTACTTC
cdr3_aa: CSARGGGWLGTVDIQYF

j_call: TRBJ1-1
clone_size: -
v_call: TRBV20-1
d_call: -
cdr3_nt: TGCAGTGCTAGGCAGGGTACGATCGCTGAAGCTTTCTTT
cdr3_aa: CSARQGTIAEAFF

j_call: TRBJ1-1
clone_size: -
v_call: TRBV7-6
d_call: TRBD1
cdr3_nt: TGTGCCAGCAGCACCCCCAGGGGGCTTGGGGACACTGAAGCTTTCTTT
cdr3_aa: CASSTPRGLGDTEAFF

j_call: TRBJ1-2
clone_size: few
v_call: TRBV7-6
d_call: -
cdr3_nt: TGTGCCAGCAGCCCCGACACCCGTGGGGGCTACACCTTC
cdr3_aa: CASSPDTRGGYTF

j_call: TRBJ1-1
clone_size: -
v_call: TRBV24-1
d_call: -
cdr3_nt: TGTGCCACCAGTGATTTGAGGCAGAACACTGAAGCTTTCTTT
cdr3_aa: CATSDLRQNTEAFF

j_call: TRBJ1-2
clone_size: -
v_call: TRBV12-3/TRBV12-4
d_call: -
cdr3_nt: TGTGCCAGCAGTTCTACCCCTAGCTATGGCTACACCTTC
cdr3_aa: CASSSTPSYGYTF

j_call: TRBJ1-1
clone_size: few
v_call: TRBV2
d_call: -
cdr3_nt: TGTGCCAGCACGGGGGAAACATCTAGCTCTGAAGCTTTCTTT
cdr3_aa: CASTGETSSSEAFF

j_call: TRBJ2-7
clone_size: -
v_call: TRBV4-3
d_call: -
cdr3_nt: TGCGCCAGCAGCCCAACACTGGGGGGCGAGCAGTACTTC
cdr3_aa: CASSPTLGGEQYF

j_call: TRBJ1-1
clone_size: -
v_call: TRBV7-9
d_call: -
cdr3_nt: TGTGCCAGCAGCAGAAACACAGGGAACACTGAAGCTTTCTTT
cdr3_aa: CASSRNTGNTEAFF

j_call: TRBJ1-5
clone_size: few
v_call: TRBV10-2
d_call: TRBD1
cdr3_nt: TGCGCCAGCAGCACACAGGGGGCGAGTTGGGATCAGCCCCAGCATTTT
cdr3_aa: CASSTQGASWDQPQHF

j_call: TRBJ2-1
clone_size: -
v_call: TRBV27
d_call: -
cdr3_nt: TGTGCCAGCAGTCAGCAAGCGGTTGTGGGGATAGGTAATGAGCAGTTCTTC
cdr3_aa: CASSQQAVVGIGNEQFF

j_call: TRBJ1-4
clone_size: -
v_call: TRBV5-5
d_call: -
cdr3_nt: TGTGCCAGCAGCCTGGAGGAAAACCGGAGGAATGAAAAACTGTTTTTT
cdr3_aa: CASSLEENRRNEKLFF

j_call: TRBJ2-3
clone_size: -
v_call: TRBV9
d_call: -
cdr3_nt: TGTGCCAGCAGCGTATTTACCGGTACGCAGTATTTT
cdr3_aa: CASSVFTGTQYF

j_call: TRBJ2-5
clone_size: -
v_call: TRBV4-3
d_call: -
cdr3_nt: TGCGCCAGCAGCCAAGCGTACCGGGAACAAGAGACCCAGTACTTC
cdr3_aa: CASSQAYREQETQYF

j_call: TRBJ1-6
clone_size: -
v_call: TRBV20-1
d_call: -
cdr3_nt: TGCAGTGCTCAACAGGCATATAATTCACCCCTCCACTTT
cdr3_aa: CSAQQAYNSPLHF

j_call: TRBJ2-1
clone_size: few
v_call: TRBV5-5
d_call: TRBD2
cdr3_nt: TGTGCCAGCAGCACAGCGGGGGGGTTCTACAATGAGCAGTTCTTC
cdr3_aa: CASSTAGGFYNEQFF

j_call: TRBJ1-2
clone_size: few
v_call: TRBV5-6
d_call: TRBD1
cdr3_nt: TGTGCCAGCAGCTCCGACAGGGGAAGTGGCTACACCTTC
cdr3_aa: CASSSDRGSGYTF

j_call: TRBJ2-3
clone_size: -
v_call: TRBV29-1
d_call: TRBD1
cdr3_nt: TGCAGCGTCGACGGACAGGGCACAGATACGCAGTATTTT
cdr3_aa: CSVDGQGTDTQYF

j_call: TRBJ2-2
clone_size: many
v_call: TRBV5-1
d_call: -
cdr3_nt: TGCGCCAGCAGCTTAGAAAAGAAAACCGGGGAGCTGTTTTTT
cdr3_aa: CASSLEKKTGELFF

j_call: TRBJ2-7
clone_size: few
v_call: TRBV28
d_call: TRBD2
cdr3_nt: TGTGCCAGCAGTTTTGAAGTCGGCGGGAGATACGAGCAGTACTTC
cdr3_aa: CASSFEVGGRYEQYF

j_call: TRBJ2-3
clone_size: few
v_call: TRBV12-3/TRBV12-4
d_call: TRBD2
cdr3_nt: TGTGCCAGCAGGCGACTAGCGGGGGGGATCACAGATACGCAGTATTTT
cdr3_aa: CASRRLAGGITDTQYF

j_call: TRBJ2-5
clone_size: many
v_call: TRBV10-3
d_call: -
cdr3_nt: TGTGCCACCCGTACCGGAGAGACCCAGTACTTC
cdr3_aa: CATRTGETQYF

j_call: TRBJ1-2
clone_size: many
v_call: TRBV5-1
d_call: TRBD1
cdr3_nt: TGCGCCAGCAGCCGAAACGGACAGGGTCATGGCTACACCTTC
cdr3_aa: CASSRNGQGHGYTF

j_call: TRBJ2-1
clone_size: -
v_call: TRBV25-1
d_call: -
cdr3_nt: TGTGCCAGCAGTGAATATTACGGGAGTGCCTACAATGAGCAGTTCTTC
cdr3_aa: CASSEYYGSAYNEQFF

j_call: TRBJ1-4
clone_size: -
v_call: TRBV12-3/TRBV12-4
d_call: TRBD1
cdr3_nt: TGTGCCAGCAGAAGAGGACAGGGTTCTAATGAAAAACTGTTTTTT
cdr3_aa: CASRRGQGSNEKLFF

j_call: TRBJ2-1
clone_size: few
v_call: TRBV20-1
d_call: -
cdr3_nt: TGCAGTGCTAGAGATGCCTCAGGAATGGGTAACAATGAGCAGTTCTTC
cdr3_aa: CSARDASGMGNNEQFF

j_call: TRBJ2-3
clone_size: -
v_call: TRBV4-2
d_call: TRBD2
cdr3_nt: TGTGCCAGCAGCCAAGATCCTAGCGGGGGGCGAACAGATACGCAGTATTTT
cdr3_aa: CASSQDPSGGRTDTQYF

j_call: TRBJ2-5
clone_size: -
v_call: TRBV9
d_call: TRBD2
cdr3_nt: TGTGCCAGCAGCGTAGGAGTGAACGGGGGGAATTCAGAGACCCAGTACTTC
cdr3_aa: CASSVGVNGGNSETQYF

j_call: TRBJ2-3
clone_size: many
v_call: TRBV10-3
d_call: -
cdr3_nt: TGTGCCATGCGAGGGACTCACCCAGATACGCAGTATTTT
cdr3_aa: CAMRGTHPDTQYF

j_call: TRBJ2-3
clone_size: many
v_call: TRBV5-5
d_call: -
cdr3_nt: TGTGCCAGCAGCTTTCTCCGTCCAGATACGCAGTATTTT
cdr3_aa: CASSFLRPDTQYF

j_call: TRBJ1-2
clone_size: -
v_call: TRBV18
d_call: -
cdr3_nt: TGTGCCAGCTCACGACAGAAAAACTATGGCTACACCTTC
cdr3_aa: CASSRQKNYGYTF

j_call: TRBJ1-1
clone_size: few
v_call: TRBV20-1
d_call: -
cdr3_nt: TGCAGTGCTAGACAGGGAACTGAAGCTTTCTTT
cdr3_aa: CSARQGTEAFF

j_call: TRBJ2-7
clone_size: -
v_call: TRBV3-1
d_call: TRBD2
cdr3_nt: TGTGCCAGCAGCCAAGTAGCGGGGGTCGAGCAGTACTTC
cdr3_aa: CASSQVAGVEQYF

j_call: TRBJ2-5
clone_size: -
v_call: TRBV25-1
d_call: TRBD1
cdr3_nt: TGTGCCACGGACAGGGGGCAAGAGACCCAGTACTTC
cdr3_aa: CATDRGQETQYF

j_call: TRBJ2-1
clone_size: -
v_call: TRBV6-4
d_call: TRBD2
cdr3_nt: TGTGCCAGCAGTCCCCTAGCGGGAAAATACAATGAGCAGTTCTTC
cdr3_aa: CASSPLAGKYNEQFF